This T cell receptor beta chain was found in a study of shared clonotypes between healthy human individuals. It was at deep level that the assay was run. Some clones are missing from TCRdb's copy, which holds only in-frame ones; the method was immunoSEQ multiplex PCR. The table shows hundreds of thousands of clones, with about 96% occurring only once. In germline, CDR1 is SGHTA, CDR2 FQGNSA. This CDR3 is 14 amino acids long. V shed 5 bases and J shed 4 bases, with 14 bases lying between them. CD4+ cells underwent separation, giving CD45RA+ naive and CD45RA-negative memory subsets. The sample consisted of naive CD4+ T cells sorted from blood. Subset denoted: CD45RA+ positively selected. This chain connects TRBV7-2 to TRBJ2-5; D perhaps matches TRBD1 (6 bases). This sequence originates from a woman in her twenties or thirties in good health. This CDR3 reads CASSGGGSLETQYF. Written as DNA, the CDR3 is TGTGCCAGCAGCGGGGGCGGATCATTAGAGACCCAGTACTTC.